This passage covers 12 T cell receptor beta chains from one sample sequenced in a study of immune evolution from preneoplasia to lung adenocarcinoma (TCRdb year 2021). Library preparation was by the immunoSEQ multiplex PCR assay. TCRdb stores this immuneACCESS table with in-frame sequences only. Part of the clones is absent; in the studies checked, under half of the shortfall reflects unresolved V genes, and no reason is known for the rest. Within this sample are 7,500 to 8,500 clones, with 70% to 85% of them counted one time only. The ten largest clones capture about 2.3% of the sample. Source material: FFPE invasive lung adenocarcinoma tissue. The cell subset or site label on this specimen signifies: frankly invasive lung adenocarcinoma (ADC). The receptor set was obtained from a person aged 50-69 years with lung adenocarcinoma.

This chain links TRBV29-1 with TRBJ1-2, with D perhaps TRBD1 (5 bases). CDR1 and CDR2 (germline): SQVTM, ANQGSEA. The CDR3 sequence is 12 residues long. CDR3 bases: TGCAGTCTTCGGGACGGCATCTATGGCTACACCTTC. Protein: CSLRDGIYGYTF.

This chain uses TRBV30 with TRBJ2-5; no firm D call. V was clipped by 3 bases and J by 4 bases, with 15 bases between them. In germline, CDR1 is GTSNPN, CDR2 SVGIG (reference sequence). This CDR3 region has 14 residues. The CDR3 is CAWRGSPVGETQYF. The CDR3 region has the DNA TGTGCCTGGAGAGGGTCCCCAGTAGGAGAGACCCAGTACTTC.

About this clone: The junction differs from germline at one of its ends, possibly a read error. CDR3 protein: CASSFRPRADYEQYF. The CDR3 DNA sequence: TGTGCCAGCAGCTTCAGGCCGAGGGCTGATTACGAGCAGTATTTC. The gene calls are TRBV7-3 and TRBJ2-7; D might be TRBD2 (5 bases). Germline values: CDR1 SGHTA, CDR2 FQGTGA. The CDR3 contains 15 residues.

The V call is TRBV15, the J call TRBJ2-1; TRBD2 aligns across 11 bases. The CDR3 has 16 residues. With V trimmed by 2 bases and J by 8 bases, 8 bases remained unmatched. Germline V CDR1 and CDR2: LNHNV, YYDKDF (reference sequence). The CDR3 loop reads CATSRLSPLAGDEQFF. In DNA form, the CDR3 reads TGTGCCACCAGCAGACTAAGTCCACTAGCGGGGGATGAGCAGTTCTTC. The complete variable domain, with remaining parts taken from reference TRBV15 and TRBJ2-1, reads DAMVIQNPRYQVTQFGKPVTLSCSQTLNHNVMYWYQQKSSQAPKLLFHYYDKDFNNEADTPDNFQSRRPNTSFCFLDIRSPGLGDTAMYLCATSRLSPLAGDEQFFGPGTRLTVL.

The chain carries TRBV7-9 and TRBJ1-4; 7 bases match TRBD1. The length of the CDR3 is 18 residues. V was clipped by 2 bases and J by 4 bases; unmatched bases: 13. The germline CDR1 and CDR2 sequences are SEHNR and FQNEAQ (reference sequence). CDR3 in DNA: TGTGCCAGCAGCTTACCCGGAGGGGGCTCGCCTTATAATGAAAAACTGTTTTTT. It codes for CASSLPGGGSPYNEKLFF.

The chain is built from TRBV7-9 and TRBJ1-1; D remains ambiguous. From germline, CDR1 is SEHNR and CDR2 FQNEAQ (reference sequence). Trimming shortened V by 6 bases and J by 0 bases, and 14 bases separated the two germline ends. This CDR3 region has 15 residues. As DNA, the CDR3 is TGTGCCAGCAGTCAATTGTCCGGATTGAACACTGAAGCTTTCTTT. Encoded protein: CASSQLSGLNTEAFF.

The chain couples TRBV10-3 to TRBJ1-2, with a weak D call TRBD1 (6 bases). Germline V gene sequence: CDR1 ENHRY, CDR2 SYGVKD. The CDR3 runs to 15 residues. Trimming stripped 0 bases from V and 8 bases from J, with 16 bases between. The CDR3: CAISESLRQAKGYTF. CDR3 bases: TGTGCCATCAGTGAGTCCTTGCGACAGGCTAAGGGCTACACCTTC.

The rearrangement links TRBV9 to TRBJ2-7; the match to TRBD2 covers 8 bases. The CDR3 covers 14 residues. Germline CDR1 SGDLS, CDR2 YYNGEE. V was pared by 2 bases and J by 7 bases, with 8 bases of the junction left unmatched. The CDR3 DNA reads as TGTGCCAGCAGCGTCTCAGCGGGAGCAGTTGAGCAGTACTTC. Translating gives CASSVSAGAVEQYF.

The chain couples TRBV5-1 to TRBJ2-3; TRBD2 aligns across 8 bases. CDR3 length: 15 residues. J lost 0 bases, V lost 4 bases, and 4 bases had no gene match. Germline CDR1 SGHRS, CDR2 YFSETQ. The CDR3 sequence: CASSPGTRSTDTQYF. The CDR3 region has the DNA TGCGCCAGCAGCCCCGGGACTAGGAGCACAGATACGCAGTATTTT. The full variable domain, in which reference TRBV5-1 and TRBJ2-3 provide the parts outside the CDR3, is KAGVTQTPRYLIKTRGQQVTLSCSPISGHRSVSWYQQTPGQGLQFLFEYFSETQRNKGNFPGRFSGRQFSNSRSEMNVSTLELGDSALYLCASSPGTRSTDTQYFGPGTRLTVL.

This chain uses TRBV28 with TRBJ2-1; 8 bases match TRBD2. V shed 6 bases, J shed 0 bases, and the junction held 16 bases outside the gene matches. Per the germline V gene, CDR1 is MDHEN and CDR2 is SYDVKM. The length of the CDR3 is 19 residues. The CDR3 spells CASRLAVRLGGGSYNEQFF. As DNA, the CDR3 is TGTGCCAGCAGACTAGCGGTGCGGTTGGGCGGGGGCTCCTACAATGAGCAGTTCTTC. The full variable domain, with the rest looked up from reference TRBV28 and TRBJ2-1, is DVKVTQSSRYLVKRTGEKVFLECVQDMDHENMFWYRQDPGLGLRLIYFSYDVKMKEKGDIPEGYSVSREKKERFSLILESASTNQTSMYLCASRLAVRLGGGSYNEQFFGPGTRLTVL.

This clone has just a few counts. This rearrangement joins TRBV20-1 to TRBJ2-5; maybe TRBD1 (5 bases). CDR3 length: 11 amino acids. The V end was cut by 7 bases, the J end by 2 bases, with 8 bases between. Germline V gene sequence: CDR1 DFQATT, CDR2 SNEGSKA (reference sequence). The CDR3 protein is CSGQIQETQYF. The CDR3 nucleotides read TGCAGTGGACAGATACAAGAGACCCAGTACTTC.

The chain recombines TRBV7-2 with TRBJ2-2; the D is unclear. Looked up from germline, CDR1 is SGHTA and CDR2 is FQGNSA. The germline V and J ends were trimmed by 4 bases and 2 bases, with 11 bases remaining between them. The CDR3 consists of 15 residues. This CDR3 reads CASSSFARNTGELFF. The CDR3 DNA reads TGTGCCAGCAGCTCCTTCGCGCGTAACACCGGGGAGCTGTTTTTT.